This T cell receptor beta chain derives from a study of T cell repertoires in cytomegalovirus infection. The overall study: Carrying CMV and the relevant HLA type showed in public TCR beta signatures. Study-wide results and limits: The study found HLA-C-restricted CMV-specific TCR beta clonotypes dominating the ex vivo response. Pooled public TCR beta family frequency picked out CMV carriers with the relevant HLA.

V was shortened by 5 bases and J by 4 bases, with 14 bases between the two germline ends. CDR3 length: 14 residues. Germline values: CDR1 MNHEY, CDR2 SMNVEV (reference sequence). A word on this clonotype: Its antigen is unidentified.

TCRdb recomputed calls from the reads with MiXCR, one row per CDR3 protein. The sample carries roughly 230,000 distinct CDR3 sequences, about a sixth recorded once. Source material: CD8+ T cells from PBMCs. This TCR derives from a human donor in good health (CMV status not recorded). Some clones in this sample may be carry-over from other donors' samples. This rearrangement joins TRBV27 to TRBJ1-2; no definite D call. In DNA, the CDR3 is TGTGCCAGCAGTCCAACCGGGAGTGCCTATGGCTACACCTTC. As protein: CASSPTGSAYGYTF.